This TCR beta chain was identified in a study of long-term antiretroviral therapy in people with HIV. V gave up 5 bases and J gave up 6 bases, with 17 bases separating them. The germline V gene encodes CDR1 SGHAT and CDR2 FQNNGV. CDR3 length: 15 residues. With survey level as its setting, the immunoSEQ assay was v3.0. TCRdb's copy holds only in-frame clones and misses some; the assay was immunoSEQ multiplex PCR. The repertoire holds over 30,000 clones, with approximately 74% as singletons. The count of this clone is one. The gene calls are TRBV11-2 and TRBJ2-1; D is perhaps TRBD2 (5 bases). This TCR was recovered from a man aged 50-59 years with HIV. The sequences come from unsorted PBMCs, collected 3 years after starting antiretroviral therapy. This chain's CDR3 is CASSPRTSLFNEQFF. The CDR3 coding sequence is TGTGCCAGCAGCCCCAGGACTTCCCTATTCAATGAGCAGTTCTTC.